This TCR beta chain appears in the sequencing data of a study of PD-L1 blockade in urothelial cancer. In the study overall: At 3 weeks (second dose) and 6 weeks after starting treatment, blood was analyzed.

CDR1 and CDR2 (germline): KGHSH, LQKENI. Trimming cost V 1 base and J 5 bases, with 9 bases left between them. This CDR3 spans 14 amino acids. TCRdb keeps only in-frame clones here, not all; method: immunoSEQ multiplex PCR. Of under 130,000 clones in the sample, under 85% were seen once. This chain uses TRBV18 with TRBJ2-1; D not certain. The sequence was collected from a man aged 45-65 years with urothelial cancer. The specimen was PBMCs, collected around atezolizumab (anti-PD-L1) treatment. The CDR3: CASSPQSGNNEQFF. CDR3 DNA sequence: TGTGCCAGCTCACCACAGTCAGGCAACAATGAGCAGTTCTTC.